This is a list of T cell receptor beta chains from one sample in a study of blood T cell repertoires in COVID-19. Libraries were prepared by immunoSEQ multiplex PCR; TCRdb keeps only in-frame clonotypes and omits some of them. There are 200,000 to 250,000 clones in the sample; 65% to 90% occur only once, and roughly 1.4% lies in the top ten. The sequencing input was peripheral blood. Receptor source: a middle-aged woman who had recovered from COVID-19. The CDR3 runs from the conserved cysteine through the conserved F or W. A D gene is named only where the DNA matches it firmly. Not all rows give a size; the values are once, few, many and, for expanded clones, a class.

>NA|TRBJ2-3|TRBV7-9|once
CASSLTPYTQYF
TGTGCCAGCAGCTTGACTCCTTATACGCAGTATTTT
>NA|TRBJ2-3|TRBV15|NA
CATSRDPHKTDTQYF
TGTGCCACCAGCAGAGATCCACATAAAACAGATACGCAGTATTTT
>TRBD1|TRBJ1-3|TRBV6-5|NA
CASSYSAGGFGNTIYF
TGTGCCAGCAGTTACTCGGCAGGGGGCTTTGGAAACACCATATATTTT
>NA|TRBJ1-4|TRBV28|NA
CATEVSANEKLFF
TGTGCCACTGAGGTGTCAGCTAATGAAAAACTGTTTTTT
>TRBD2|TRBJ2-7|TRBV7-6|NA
CASSLASGELYEQYF
TGTGCCAGCAGCTTAGCGAGCGGGGAGCTCTACGAGCAGTACTTC
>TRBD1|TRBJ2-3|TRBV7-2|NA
CASRESGQVTDTQYF
TGTGCCAGCAGGGAATCAGGACAGGTCACAGATACGCAGTATTTT
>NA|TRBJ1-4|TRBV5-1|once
CASSSPLGGSNEKLFF
TGCGCCAGCAGCTCCCCACTAGGGGGATCTAATGAAAAACTGTTTTTT
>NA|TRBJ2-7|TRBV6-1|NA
CASSEFIQDRPYEQYF
TGTGCCAGCAGTGAGTTCATCCAGGATCGCCCCTACGAGCAGTACTTC
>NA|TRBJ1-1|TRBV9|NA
CASSYSDRQVEAFF
TGTGCCAGCAGCTATTCAGATAGACAGGTTGAAGCTTTCTTT
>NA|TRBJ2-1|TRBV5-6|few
CASSLGGEQFF
TGTGCCAGCAGCCTCGGGGGTGAGCAGTTCTTC
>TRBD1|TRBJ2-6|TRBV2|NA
CASRDDRGPVLTF
TGTGCCAGCAGGGATGACAGGGGGCCCGTCCTGACTTTC
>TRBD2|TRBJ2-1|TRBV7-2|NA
CASRPPGLAYNEQFF
TGTGCCAGCAGACCGCCGGGACTAGCTTACAATGAGCAGTTCTTC
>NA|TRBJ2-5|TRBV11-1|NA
CASSQGAGQTQYF
TGTGCCAGCAGCCAAGGGGCCGGGCAGACCCAGTACTTC
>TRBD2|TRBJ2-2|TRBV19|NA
CASKVAGGRTGELFF
TGTGCCAGTAAGGTTGCGGGGGGCAGGACCGGGGAGCTGTTTTTT
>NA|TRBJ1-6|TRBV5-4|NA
CASSLGQDYSPLHF
TGTGCCAGCAGCTTGGGACAGGATTATTCACCCCTCCACTTT
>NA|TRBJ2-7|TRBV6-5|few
CASSYRERTRQYF
TGTGCCAGCAGTTACCGGGAGCGGACCCGTCAGTACTTC
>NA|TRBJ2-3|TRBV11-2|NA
CASSGGISTDTQYF
TGTGCCAGCAGCGGGGGCATAAGCACAGATACGCAGTATTTT
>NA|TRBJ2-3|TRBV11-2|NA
CASSFMGRDTQYF
TGTGCCAGCAGCTTCATGGGCCGAGATACGCAGTATTTT
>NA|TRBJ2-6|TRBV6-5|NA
CASSYGNSGANVLTF
TGTGCCAGCAGTTACGGCAACTCTGGGGCCAACGTCCTGACTTTC
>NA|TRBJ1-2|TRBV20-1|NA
CSATGIDGYTF
TGCAGTGCGACAGGAATAGATGGCTACACCTTC
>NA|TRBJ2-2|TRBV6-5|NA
CASRPVGGNTGELFF
TGTGCCAGCAGACCCGTAGGGGGGAACACCGGGGAGCTGTTTTTT
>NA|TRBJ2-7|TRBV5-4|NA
CASSSSQTSSYEQYF
TGTGCCAGCAGCTCGTCCCAGACATCATCCTACGAGCAGTACTTC
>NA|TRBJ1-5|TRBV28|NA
CASSLTGTTGNQPQHF
TGTGCCAGCAGTTTAACAGGGACCACCGGCAATCAGCCCCAGCATTTT
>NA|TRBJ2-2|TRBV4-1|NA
CASSQESRLQNTGELFF
TGCGCCAGCAGCCAAGAATCGCGACTACAGAACACCGGGGAGCTGTTTTTT
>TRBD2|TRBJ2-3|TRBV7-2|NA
CASSLVAGGQADTQYF
TGTGCCAGCAGCTTGGTAGCGGGGGGGCAGGCAGATACGCAGTATTTT
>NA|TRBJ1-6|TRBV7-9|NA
CASSLGSSYNSPLHF
TGTGCCAGCAGCTTAGGGAGCTCCTATAATTCACCCCTCCACTTT
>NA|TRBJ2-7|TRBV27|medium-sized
CASSSIDIPTEQYF
TGTGCCAGCAGTTCCATCGACATCCCTACCGAGCAGTACTTC
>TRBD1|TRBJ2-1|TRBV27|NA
CASSIQTGTGTHEQFF
TGTGCCAGCAGTATCCAAACCGGGACAGGGACCCATGAGCAGTTCTTC